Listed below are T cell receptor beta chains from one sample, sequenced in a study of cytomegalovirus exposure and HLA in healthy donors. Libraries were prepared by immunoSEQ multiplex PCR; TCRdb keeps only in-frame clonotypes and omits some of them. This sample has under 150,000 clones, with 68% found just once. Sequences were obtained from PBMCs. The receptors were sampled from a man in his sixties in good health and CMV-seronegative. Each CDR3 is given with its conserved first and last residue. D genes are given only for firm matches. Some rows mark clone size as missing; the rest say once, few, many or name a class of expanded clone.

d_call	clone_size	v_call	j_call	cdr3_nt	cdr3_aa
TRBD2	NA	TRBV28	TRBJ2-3	TGTGCCAGCAGTTTGAGGAGCGGGAGTTCAGATACGCAGTATTTT	CASSLRSGSSDTQYF
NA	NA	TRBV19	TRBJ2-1	TGTGCCAGTAGTCCCCCCCAGGGCAATGAGCAGTTCTTC	CASSPPQGNEQFF
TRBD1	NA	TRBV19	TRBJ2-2	TGTGCCAGTAGTATAGCGAGAAGAGACAGGGGCACCGGGGAGCTGTTTTTT	CASSIARRDRGTGELFF
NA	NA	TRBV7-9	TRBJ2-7	TGTGCCAGCAGCTTACGGGACAACTACGAGCAGTACTTC	CASSLRDNYEQYF
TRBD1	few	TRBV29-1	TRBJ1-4	TGTATGGGACAGCTTAATGAAAAACTGTTTTTT	CMGQLNEKLFF
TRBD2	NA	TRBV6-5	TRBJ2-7	TGTGCCAGCAGTTACCCCAGGAGCGGGAGATCCTACGAGCAGTACTTC	CASSYPRSGRSYEQYF
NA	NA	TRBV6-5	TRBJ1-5	TGTGCCACCGGACAGATCCTCAATCAGCCCCAGCATTTT	CATGQILNQPQHF
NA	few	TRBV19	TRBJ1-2	TGTGCCAGTAGTATAAAAAAGGACACTAACTATGGCTACACCTTC	CASSIKKDTNYGYTF
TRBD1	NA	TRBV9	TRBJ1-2	TGTGCCAGCAGCGCCTTGACAGGGAACTATGGCTACACCTTC	CASSALTGNYGYTF
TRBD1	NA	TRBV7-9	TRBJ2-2	TGTGCCAGCAGCAATACAGGGGGCACCACCGGGGAGCTGTTTTTT	CASSNTGGTTGELFF
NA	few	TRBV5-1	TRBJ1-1	TGCGCCAGCAGCTGGGGGCCGGGGAACACTGAAGCTTTCTTT	CASSWGPGNTEAFF
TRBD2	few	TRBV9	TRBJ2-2	TGTGCCAGCAGCGTAGCCGGGACTAGCGGGGCCCACACCGGGGAGCTGTTTTTT	CASSVAGTSGAHTGELFF
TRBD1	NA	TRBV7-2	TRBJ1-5	TGTGCCAGCAGCTTAGTGTCAGGGGGCCAGCCCCAGCATTTT	CASSLVSGGQPQHF
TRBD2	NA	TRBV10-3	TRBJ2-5	TGTGCCATCAGTCCCGTTGGCGGCGGGAGGGAGCAGTACTTC	CAISPVGGGREQYF
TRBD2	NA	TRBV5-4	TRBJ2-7	TGTGCCAGCAGCTTGTCGAGCGGGAGTAATTCCTACGAGCAGTACTTC	CASSLSSGSNSYEQYF
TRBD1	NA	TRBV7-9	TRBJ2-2	TGTGCCAGCAGCCCCCCGACAGGGGTAAACACCGGGGAGCTGTTTTTT	CASSPPTGVNTGELFF
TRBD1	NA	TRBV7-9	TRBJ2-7	TGTGCCAGCAGCCCACCCCCGACAGGGGCTACCTACGAGCAGTACTTC	CASSPPPTGATYEQYF
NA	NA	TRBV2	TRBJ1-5	TGTGCCAGACGGACAGAGAATAATCAGCCCCAGCATTTT	CARRTENNQPQHF
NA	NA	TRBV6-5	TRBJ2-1	TGTGCCAGCAGTTACAGGGGCTACAATGAGCAGTTCTTC	CASSYRGYNEQFF
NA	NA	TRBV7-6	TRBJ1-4	TGTGCCAGCAGCTTAGCTCAGTCAACTAATGAAAAACTGTTTTTT	CASSLAQSTNEKLFF
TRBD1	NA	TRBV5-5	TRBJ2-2	TGTGCCAGCAGCTTGAGACAGGGGGGCACCGGGGAGCTGTTTTTT	CASSLRQGGTGELFF
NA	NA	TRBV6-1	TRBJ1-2	TGTGCCATCCGGGGCTACACCTTC	CAIRGYTF
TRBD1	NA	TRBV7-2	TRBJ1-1	TGTGCCAGCAGCTCGAGGGGACAGGGGATGGGCACTGAAGCTTTCTTT	CASSSRGQGMGTEAFF
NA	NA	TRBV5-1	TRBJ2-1	TGCGCCAGCAGCTTGATACCCGCGGAATCCTACAATGAGCAGTTCTTC	CASSLIPAESYNEQFF
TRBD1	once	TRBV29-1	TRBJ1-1	TGCAGCGTGGACAGGGACACTGAAGCTTTCTTT	CSVDRDTEAFF
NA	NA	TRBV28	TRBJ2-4	TGTGCCAGCGGCCCCCAGGCTTCTTCGTCCAAAAACATTCAGTACTTC	CASGPQASSSKNIQYF
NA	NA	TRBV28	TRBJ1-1	TGTGCCAGCAGTTTATCCCTTGAAGCTTTCTTT	CASSLSLEAFF
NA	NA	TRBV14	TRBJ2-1	TGTGCCAGCAGCCAAGAACTAGCCGCCTACAATGAGCAGTTCTTC	CASSQELAAYNEQFF
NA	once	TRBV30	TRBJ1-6	TGTGCCTGGAGTGAGGCCAGAAGGGGCTATAATTCACCCCTCCACTTT	CAWSEARRGYNSPLHF
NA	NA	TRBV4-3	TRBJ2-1	TGCGCCAGCAGCCAAGAAAAGCCATCCAATGAGCAGTTCTTC	CASSQEKPSNEQFF
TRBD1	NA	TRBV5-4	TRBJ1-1	TGTGCCAGCAGCTTGCTCGACAGGGGGCAGGGAACTGAAGCTTTCTTT	CASSLLDRGQGTEAFF
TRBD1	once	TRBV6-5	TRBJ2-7	TGTGCCAGCAGTTACTCAGGGACAGACTACGAGCAGTACTTC	CASSYSGTDYEQYF
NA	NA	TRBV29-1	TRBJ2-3	TGCAGCGTTGCCCCGACAGAAACCAGCACAGATACGCAGTATTTT	CSVAPTETSTDTQYF
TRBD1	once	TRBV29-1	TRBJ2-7	TGCAGCGTTGGGGGACAGCAGGGCGAGCAGTACTTC	CSVGGQQGEQYF
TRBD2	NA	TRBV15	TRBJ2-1	TGTGCCACCAGCAGAGGTTGGGCACTAGCGGGAGATTACAATGAGCAGTTCTTC	CATSRGWALAGDYNEQFF
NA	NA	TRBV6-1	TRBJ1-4	TGTGCCAGCAGTATACTGGGACTGTTTAATGAAAAACTGTTTTTT	CASSILGLFNEKLFF
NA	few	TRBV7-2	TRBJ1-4	TGTGCCAGCAGAAGGGGGACTAATGAAAAACTGTTTTTT	CASRRGTNEKLFF
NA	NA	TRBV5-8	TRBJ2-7	TGTGCCAGCAGCTTGGTAGGAGGGCGCGTCTCCGAGCAGTACTTC	CASSLVGGRVSEQYF
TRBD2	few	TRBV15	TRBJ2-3	TGTGCCACCAGCAGAGATGGCGTAGCGGGGCCCAGCACAGATACGCAGTATTTT	CATSRDGVAGPSTDTQYF
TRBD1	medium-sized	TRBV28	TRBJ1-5	TGTGCCAGCAGTTTAATGGGACAGACCCAGCCCCAGCATTTT	CASSLMGQTQPQHF
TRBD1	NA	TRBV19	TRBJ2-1	TGTGCCTCCAACCGGGACAGGGAAAACAATGAGCAGTTCTTC	CASNRDRENNEQFF
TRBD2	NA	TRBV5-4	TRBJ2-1	TGTGCCAGCAGCTTGGGGGCTAGCGGGACCACCTCCTACAATGAGCAGTTCTTC	CASSLGASGTTSYNEQFF
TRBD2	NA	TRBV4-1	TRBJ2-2	TGCGCCAGCAGCCAAGCGGTGACTAGCTGGGCCACCGGGGAGCTGTTTTTT	CASSQAVTSWATGELFF
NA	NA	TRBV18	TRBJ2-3	TGTGCCAGCTCACCCCCCTCGACAGATACGCAGTATTTT	CASSPPSTDTQYF
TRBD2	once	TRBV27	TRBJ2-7	TGTGCCAGCAGACGAGATAGCGGGAGGGGCAGGGCCTACGAGCAGTACTTC	CASRRDSGRGRAYEQYF
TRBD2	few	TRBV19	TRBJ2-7	TGTGCCAGTAGTCGGCTAGCGGGAGACTGGGACGAGCAGTACTTC	CASSRLAGDWDEQYF
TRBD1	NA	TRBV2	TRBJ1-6	TGTGCCAGCGCCGGGACAGAGAATTCACCCCTCCACTTT	CASAGTENSPLHF
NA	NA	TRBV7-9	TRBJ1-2	TGTGCCAGCAGCTCGGACGGGGAGGGGCAGGGGAAACGTGGCTACACCTTC	CASSSDGEGQGKRGYTF